The T cell receptor beta chain under discussion was sequenced for a study of shared clonotypes between healthy human individuals. Study-level background: The cohort comprised a couple of women and a few men. Their ages spanned 18 to 49 years.

The method was immunoSEQ multiplex PCR; TCRdb's version includes in-frame clones alone and lacks a portion of them. This sample carries approximately 500,000 clones, around four fifths of them seen once, and the ten largest clones take approximately 12%. The study used approximately 90 million PBMCs per unsorted sample for genomic DNA. The V end was cut by 2 bases, the J end by 6 bases, with 11 bases between. Germline values: CDR1 SGHTA, CDR2 FQGNSA. The CDR3 runs to 14 residues. Sample: PBMCs. The sequence came from a woman aged 40 to 50 in good health. Some clones in this sample may be carry-over from other donors' samples. The V gene is TRBV7-2, the J gene TRBJ1-5; D is unclear. In DNA form, the CDR3 reads TGTGCCAGCAGCTTACTCCTCCGGGGTCAGCCCCAGCATTTT. Translating gives CASSLLLRGQPQHF. Full variable domain (remainder filled in from reference TRBV7-2 and TRBJ1-5): GAGVSQSPSNKVTEKGKDVELRCDPISGHTALYWYRQSLGQGLEFLIYFQGNSAPDKSGLPSDRFSAERTGGSVSTLTIQRTQQEDSAVYLCASSLLLRGQPQHFGDGTRLSIL.